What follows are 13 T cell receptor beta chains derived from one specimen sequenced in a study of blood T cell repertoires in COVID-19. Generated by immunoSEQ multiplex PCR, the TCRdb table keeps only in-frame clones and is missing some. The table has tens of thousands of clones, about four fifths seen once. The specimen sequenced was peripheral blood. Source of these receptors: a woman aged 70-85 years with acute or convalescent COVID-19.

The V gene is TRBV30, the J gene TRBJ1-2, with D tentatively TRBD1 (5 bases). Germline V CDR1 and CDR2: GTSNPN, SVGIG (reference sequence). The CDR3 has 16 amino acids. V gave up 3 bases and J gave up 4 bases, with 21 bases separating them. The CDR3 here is CAWRLSNAGLIYGYTF. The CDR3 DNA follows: TGTGCCTGGAGATTATCGAATGCAGGGCTTATCTATGGCTACACCTTC.

The chain's CDR3 is CASSSTGGGYGYTF. CDR3 nucleotide sequence: TGTGCCAGCAGCTCGACAGGGGGGGGCTATGGCTACACCTTC. The V and J genes are TRBV2 and TRBJ1-2, with 9 bases that match TRBD1. The junction had 6 bases not matched to a gene; V was cut back by 6 bases and J by 4 bases. Germline loops: CDR1 SNHLY, CDR2 FYNNEI. CDR3 length equals 14 residues.

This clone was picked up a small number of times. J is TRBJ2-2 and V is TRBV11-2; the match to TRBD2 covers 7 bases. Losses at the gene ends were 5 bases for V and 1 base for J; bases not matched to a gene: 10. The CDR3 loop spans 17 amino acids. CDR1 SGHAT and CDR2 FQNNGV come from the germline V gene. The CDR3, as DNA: TGTGCCAGCAGCCCCACTGTGGAGCGGGGGAACACCGGGGAGCTGTTTTTT. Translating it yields CASSPTVERGNTGELFF.

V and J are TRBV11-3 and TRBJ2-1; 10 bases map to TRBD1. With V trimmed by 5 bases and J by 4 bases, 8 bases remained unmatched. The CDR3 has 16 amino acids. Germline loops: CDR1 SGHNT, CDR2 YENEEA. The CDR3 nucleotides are TGTGCCAGCAGCATGAACTTGGGACAGGGGTACAATGAGCAGTTCTTC. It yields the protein CASSMNLGQGYNEQFF.

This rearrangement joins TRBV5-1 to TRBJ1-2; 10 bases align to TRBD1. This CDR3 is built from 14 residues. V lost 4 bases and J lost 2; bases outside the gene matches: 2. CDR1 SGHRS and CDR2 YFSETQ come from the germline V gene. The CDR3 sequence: CASSPGQGNYGYTF. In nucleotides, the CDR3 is TGCGCCAGCAGCCCGGGACAGGGGAACTATGGCTACACCTTC.

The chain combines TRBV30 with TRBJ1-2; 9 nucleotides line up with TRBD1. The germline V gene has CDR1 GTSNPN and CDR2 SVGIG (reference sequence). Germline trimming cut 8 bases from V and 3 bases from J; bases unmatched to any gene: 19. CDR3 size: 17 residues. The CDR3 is CASHSRDRVNVDYGYTF. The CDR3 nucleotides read TGTGCCAGCCATTCCCGGGACAGGGTCAACGTGGACTATGGCTACACCTTC.

The CDR3 bases are TGCGCCAGCAGCCCTGAGGGATCAACTAATGAAAAACTGTTTTTT. Its translation: CASSPEGSTNEKLFF. V gene TRBV5-1 combines with J gene TRBJ1-4; D gene uncertain. Germline CDR1 is SGHRS and CDR2 is YFSETQ. The CDR3 totals 15 residues. Trimming left V 4 bases short and J 0 bases short, with 10 bases between.

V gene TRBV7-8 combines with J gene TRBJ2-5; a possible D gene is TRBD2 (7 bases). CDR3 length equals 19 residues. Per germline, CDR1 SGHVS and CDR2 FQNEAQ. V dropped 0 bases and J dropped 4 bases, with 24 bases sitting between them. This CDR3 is CASSLAAIFRGAVGETQYF. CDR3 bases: TGTGCCAGCAGCTTAGCAGCCATTTTTCGGGGGGCGGTGGGAGAGACCCAGTACTTC.

CDR3 loop: CASSEDRDYGYTF. In nucleotides, the CDR3 is TGTGCCAGCAGTGAAGACAGGGACTATGGCTACACCTTC. V is TRBV6-1 and J is TRBJ1-2; D possibly corresponds to TRBD1 (6 bases). Germline-derived CDR1 and CDR2 are MNHNS and SASEGT. This CDR3 has 13 residues. V shed 1 base and J shed 3 bases, with 6 bases lying between them.

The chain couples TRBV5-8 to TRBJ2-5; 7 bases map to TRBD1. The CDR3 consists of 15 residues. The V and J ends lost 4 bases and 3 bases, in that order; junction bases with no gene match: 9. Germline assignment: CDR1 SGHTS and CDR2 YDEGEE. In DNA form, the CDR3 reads TGTGCCAGCAGCCAGGGACAGACCCTGGAAGAGACCCAGTACTTC. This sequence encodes CASSQGQTLEETQYF.

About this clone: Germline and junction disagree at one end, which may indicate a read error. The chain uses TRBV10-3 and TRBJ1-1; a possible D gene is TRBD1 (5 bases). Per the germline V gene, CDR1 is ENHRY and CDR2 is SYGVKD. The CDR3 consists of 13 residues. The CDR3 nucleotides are TGTGCCCTCAGGGCAGTGACAAACACTGAAGCTTTCTTT. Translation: CALRAVTNTEAFF.

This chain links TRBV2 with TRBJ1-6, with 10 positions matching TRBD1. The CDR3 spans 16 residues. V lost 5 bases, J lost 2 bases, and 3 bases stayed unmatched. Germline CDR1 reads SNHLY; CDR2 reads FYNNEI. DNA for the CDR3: TGTGCCAGCAGTCGACAGGGGGCGGCCTATAATTCACCCCTCCACTTT. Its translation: CASSRQGAAYNSPLHF.

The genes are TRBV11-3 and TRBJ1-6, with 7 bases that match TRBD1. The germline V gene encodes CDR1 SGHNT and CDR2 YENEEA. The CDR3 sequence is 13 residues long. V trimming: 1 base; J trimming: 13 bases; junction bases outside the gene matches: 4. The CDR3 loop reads CASSLGAGGPLHF. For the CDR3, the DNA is TGTGCCAGCAGCTTAGGGGCAGGGGGTCCCCTCCACTTT.